This T cell receptor beta chain is from a study of T cells in Graves' hyperthyroidism and ophthalmopathy. General observations from the study: Ophthalmopathy could be told apart from stable hyperthyroidism with a 13 V-J model. Blood samples included most of the expanded thyroid clonotypes exceeding 0.001.

V lost 5 bases, J lost 0 bases, and 7 bases stayed unmatched. Germline CDR1 is SGHRS and CDR2 is YFSETQ. The CDR3 length is 15 residues. This clonotype was seen at least ten times. The antigen is undetermined. Amplified TCR beta CDR3 regions derived from RNA transcripts. The TCR CDR3 was amplified in a first-round RT-PCR using the HTBI primer set. TCRdb passed the multiplex PCR reads through MiXCR, listing each CDR3 protein once. This sample has roughly 380,000 distinct CDR3 sequences, with more than 11% found just once. Patients were aged 18 to 65, had disease duration under 2 months, and had newly diagnosed hyperthyroidism. For the diagnoses, clinical symptoms, serum thyroxine and TRAb, thyroid ultrasound and orbital computed tomography were used.

Sequenced: blood. The receptor was isolated from a woman aged 55-69 years with Graves' hyperthyroidism. The chain joins TRBV5-1 to TRBJ2-7; TRBD1 aligns across 8 bases. CDR3 protein: CASRWFGQGSYEQYF. As DNA, the CDR3 is TGCGCCAGCAGGTGGTTCGGACAGGGCTCCTACGAGCAGTACTTC.